This T cell receptor (beta chain) was recovered during a study of cytomegalovirus exposure and HLA in healthy donors. On the study more broadly: When fewer than 500 donors were genotyped, 81% of them were found to fall in the Caucasian-associated ancestry cluster.

The PCR had 60 Vbeta and 13 Jbeta primers. Original data processing: The authors later counted about 80 million unique TCR beta chains, roughly 10 million of them shared. Only in-frame clones appear in the TCRdb table, and some are missing; sequencing was by immunoSEQ multiplex PCR. That table supplies the V and J calls and clone size; D and trimming were determined from the DNA. The repertoire has roughly 120,000 clones, 70% to 80% of them found once; the top ten carry roughly 3.5%. CDR3 size: 15 residues. CDR1 and CDR2 (germline): MDHEN, SYDVKM. V was trimmed by 2 bases and J by 4 bases, leaving 12 bases between them. Study-wide results and limits: Apparent HLA restriction characterized most CMV-associated TCR beta chains in a later analysis.

Note on this clone: Its target is unknown.

This clonotype was obtained from a man aged 40-55 years in good health and CMV-seronegative. The rearrangement links TRBV28 to TRBJ1-5; no firm D call. The sample comprised PBMCs. This CDR3 is CASSLGGGTNQPQHF. The CDR3 DNA sequence: TGTGCCAGCAGTTTAGGAGGAGGCACAAATCAGCCCCAGCATTTT.